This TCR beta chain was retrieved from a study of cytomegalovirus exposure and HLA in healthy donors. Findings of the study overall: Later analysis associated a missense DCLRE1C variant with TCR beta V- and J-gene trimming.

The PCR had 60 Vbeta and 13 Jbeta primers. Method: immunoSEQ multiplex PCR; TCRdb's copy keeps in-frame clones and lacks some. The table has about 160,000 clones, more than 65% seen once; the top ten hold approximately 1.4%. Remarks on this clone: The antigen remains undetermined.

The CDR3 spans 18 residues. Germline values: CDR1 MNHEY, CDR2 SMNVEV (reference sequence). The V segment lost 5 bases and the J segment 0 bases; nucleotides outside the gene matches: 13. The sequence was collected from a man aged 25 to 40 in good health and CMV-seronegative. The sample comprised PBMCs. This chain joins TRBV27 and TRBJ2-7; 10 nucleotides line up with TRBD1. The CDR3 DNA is TGTGCCAGCAGTACCCGGACAGGGGGTAAAGCACACTCCTACGAGCAGTACTTC. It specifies CASSTRTGGKAHSYEQYF.